Listed here are 9 T cell receptor beta chains from one sample, sequenced in a study of cytomegalovirus exposure and HLA in healthy donors. Amplification used 60 Vbeta primers and 13 Jbeta primers. Profiled with immunoSEQ multiplex PCR; TCRdb holds only in-frame clones, not every one. The sample includes some 99,000 clones, approximately 70% of them seen just once. The material sequenced was PBMCs. The receptor set was obtained from a man aged 35 to 55 in good health and CMV-seronegative.

This chain connects TRBV5-8 to TRBJ2-1, with 9 bases aligning to TRBD2. The CDR3 loop spans 16 amino acids. V was clipped by 3 bases and J by 3 bases; unmatched bases: 7. Germline CDR1 SGHTS, CDR2 YDEGEE. The CDR3 protein is CASSSQPSGVYNEQFF. CDR3 sequence (DNA): TGTGCCAGCAGCTCCCAACCTAGCGGGGTCTACAATGAGCAGTTCTTC.

This rearrangement joins TRBV5-1 to TRBJ1-3, with 7 bases identical to TRBD1. The CDR3 length is 16 residues. From germline, CDR1 is SGHRS and CDR2 YFSETQ. The V segment lost 4 bases and the J segment 0 bases; nucleotides outside the gene matches: 7. The CDR3 is CASSLGTVVSGNTIYF. CDR3 DNA sequence: TGCGCCAGCAGCCTCGGGACAGTCGTCTCTGGAAACACCATATATTTT. The variable domain in full, with the rest retrieved from reference TRBV5-1 and TRBJ1-3, is KAGVTQTPRYLIKTRGQQVTLSCSPISGHRSVSWYQQTPGQGLQFLFEYFSETQRNKGNFPGRFSGRQFSNSRSEMNVSTLELGDSALYLCASSLGTVVSGNTIYFGEGSWLTVV.

V is TRBV14 and J is TRBJ1-1, with D perhaps TRBD1 (6 bases). Trimming removed 5 bases from V and 1 base from J, with 23 bases in between. The germline V gene has CDR1 SGHDN and CDR2 FVKESK. The CDR3 length is 18 residues. The CDR3 is CASSSRPFTTGANTEAFF. DNA for the CDR3: TGTGCCAGCAGCTCGCGGCCCTTTACGACAGGTGCGAACACTGAAGCTTTCTTT.

This clone was found a few times. This rearrangement joins TRBV11-2 to TRBJ2-1, with D tentatively TRBD2 (6 bases). V lost 3 bases to trimming and J lost 5 bases, with 14 bases between them. This CDR3 comprises 15 residues. Germline V CDR1 and CDR2: SGHAT, FQNNGV. The CDR3 is CASSLGPGLNNEQFF. In DNA, the CDR3 is TGTGCCAGCAGCTTGGGTCCGGGACTCAACAATGAGCAGTTCTTC.

This chain joins TRBV5-3 and TRBJ1-5; 7 nucleotides match TRBD1. TRBV5-3 qualifies as an ORF whose function is uncertain. The junction had 3 bases not matched to a gene; V was cut back by 0 bases and J by 3 bases. The CDR3 length is 15 residues. DNA of the CDR3: TGTGCCAGAAGCTTGGCCGGACAGGTCAATCAGCCCCAGCATTTT. Amino acid sequence: CARSLAGQVNQPQHF.

This chain links TRBV15 with TRBJ1-6; tentative D call: TRBD1 (6 bases). This CDR3 spans 18 amino acids. Germline V lookup: CDR1 LNHNV, CDR2 YYDKDF (reference sequence). The ends were cut back, 0 bases at V and 3 bases at J, with 15 bases in the middle. As DNA, the CDR3 is TGTGCCACCAGCAGAGATCGTGGGACGACAGGCTATAATTCACCCCTCCACTTT. Residues: CATSRDRGTTGYNSPLHF. The full variable domain, with the rest looked up from reference TRBV15 and TRBJ1-6, is DAMVIQNPRYQVTQFGKPVTLSCSQTLNHNVMYWYQQKSSQAPKLLFHYYDKDFNNEADTPDNFQSRRPNTSFCFLDIRSPGLGDTAMYLCATSRDRGTTGYNSPLHFGNGTRLTVT.

In regard to this clone: At one of its ends the junction is not consistent with the germline gene, which may arise from a read error. The CDR3 region is CASSLGATGSGEQFF. The CDR3 nucleotides read TGTGCTAGCAGCCTAGGAGCGACAGGGAGTGGTGAGCAGTTCTTC. This sequence joins TRBV7-7 and TRBJ2-1; the match to TRBD1 covers 7 bases. CDR1 is SSHAT, CDR2 FNYEAQ, per germline (reference sequence). The CDR3 spans 15 residues.

This clone came up a few times. This chain joins TRBV1 and TRBJ2-6; the D call in the table, TRBD1, was not verified against the DNA. TRBV1 is a known pseudogene. The CDR3 totals 17 residues. The CDR3 sequence is CTRQPNLSRPSANVLTF. For the CDR3, the DNA is TGCACCAGACAGCCCAACCTATCACGGCCGTCGGCCAACGTCCTGACTTTC.

The rearrangement links TRBV30 to TRBJ1-2, with 7 bases fitting TRBD1. The germline V gene encodes CDR1 GTSNPN and CDR2 SVGIG (reference sequence). V lost 7 bases and J lost 1; bases outside the gene matches: 6. The CDR3 extends over 13 amino acids. The CDR3 protein is CASYRGGNYGYTF. CDR3 bases: TGTGCCTCCTACAGGGGCGGTAACTATGGCTACACCTTC.